This TCR beta chain was recovered during a study of blood T cells in healthy people across ages. Study findings and constraints: For the donors, CMV status was unknown and possibly confounded expanded clonotype changes.

This CDR3 has 22 residues. The germline CDR1 and CDR2 sequences are SGHAT and FQNNGV. Trimming removed 5 bases at V and 3 bases at J, with 35 bases between. As regards this clonotype: The target antigen is unknown.

Total RNA, at least 6 micrograms per sample, came from PBMCs. Primers used in a second PCR of roughly 7 to 11 cycles were a sample-barcoded 5' primer and a J-beta primer mix. TCRdb re-derived calls from the 5' RACE reads in MiXCR, one entry per CDR3 protein. The sample contains approximately 900,000 distinct CDR3 sequences, around 29% of which appear only once. A further study also used this sample, focusing on T cells of mothers and their children. Per that paper: Samples were provided by three healthy Caucasian mothers and their six children. No persistent microchimeric T cell clones were detected.

The sequenced material came from blood. The origin of this receptor is a woman between 40 and 50 years old in good health. The gene calls are TRBV11-2 and TRBJ2-1; TRBD1 or TRBD2 may be the D gene (5 bases each). CDR3 sequence: CASSHHGGGPAFHGNIYNEQFF. CDR3 sequence (DNA): TGTGCCAGCAGCCACCATGGTGGGGGACCAGCGTTCCATGGGAATATCTACAATGAGCAGTTCTTC.